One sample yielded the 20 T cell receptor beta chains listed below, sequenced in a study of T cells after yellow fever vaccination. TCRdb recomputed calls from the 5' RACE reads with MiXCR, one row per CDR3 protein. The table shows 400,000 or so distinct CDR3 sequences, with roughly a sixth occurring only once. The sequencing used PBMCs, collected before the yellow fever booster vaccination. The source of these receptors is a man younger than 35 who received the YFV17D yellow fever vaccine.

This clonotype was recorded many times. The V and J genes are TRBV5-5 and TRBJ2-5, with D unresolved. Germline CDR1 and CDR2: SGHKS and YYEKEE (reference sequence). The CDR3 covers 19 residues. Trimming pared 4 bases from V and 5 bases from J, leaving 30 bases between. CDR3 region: CASSPRRYSPVTISETQYF. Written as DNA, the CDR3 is TGTGCCAGCAGCCCACGGAGATACTCCCCGGTCACAATTAGTGAGACCCAGTACTTC.

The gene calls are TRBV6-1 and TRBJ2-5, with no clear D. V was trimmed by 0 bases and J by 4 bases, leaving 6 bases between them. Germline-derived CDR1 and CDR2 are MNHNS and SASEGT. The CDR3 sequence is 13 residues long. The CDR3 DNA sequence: TGTGCCAGCAGTGAAGCGCCGGGAGAGACCCAGTACTTC. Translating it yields CASSEAPGETQYF.

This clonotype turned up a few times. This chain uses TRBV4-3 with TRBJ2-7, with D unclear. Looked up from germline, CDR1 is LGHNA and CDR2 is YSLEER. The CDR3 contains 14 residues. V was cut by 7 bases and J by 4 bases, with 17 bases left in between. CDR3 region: CASKASSKYYEQYV. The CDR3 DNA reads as TGCGCCAGCAAGGCCTCAAGCAAATATTACGAGCAGTACGTC.

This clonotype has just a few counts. This CDR3 reads CASSPQTGDKPYF. CDR3 sequence (DNA): TGTGCCAGCAGCCCCCAGACAGGGGATAAGCCGTACTTC. The chain employs TRBV7-3 and TRBJ2-7; 8 nucleotides align to TRBD1. The CDR3 is 13 amino acids. Germline CDR1 reads SGHTA; CDR2 reads FQGTGA. J lost 12 bases, V lost 5 bases, and 12 bases had no gene match.

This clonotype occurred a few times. The CDR3 here is CSASGRVSGGDTDTQYF. The CDR3 DNA reads TGCAGTGCTAGCGGTCGGGTTAGCGGGGGGGACACAGATACGCAGTATTTT. The chain uses TRBV20-1 and TRBJ2-3, with 11 bases that match TRBD2. This CDR3 spans 17 amino acids. CDR1 is DFQATT and CDR2 is SNEGSKA in the germline V gene (reference sequence). Trimming at V came to 3 bases and at J to 2 bases, leaving 10 bases not matched to a gene.

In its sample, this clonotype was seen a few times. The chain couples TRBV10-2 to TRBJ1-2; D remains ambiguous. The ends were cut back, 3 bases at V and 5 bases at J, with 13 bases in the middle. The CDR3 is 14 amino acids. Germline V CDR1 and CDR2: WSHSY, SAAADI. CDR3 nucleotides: TGCGCCAGCAGTGATTCTGCGGCAGTTTATGGCTACACCTTC. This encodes CASSDSAAVYGYTF.

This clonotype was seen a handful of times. CDR3 loop: CASSDYTVHYEQYF. The CDR3 DNA reads as TGTGCCAGCAGCGACTACACGGTCCACTACGAGCAGTACTTC. This chain joins TRBV7-2 and TRBJ2-7; D perhaps matches TRBD2 (5 bases). V gave up 5 bases and J gave up 3 bases, with 14 bases separating them. Germline-derived CDR1 and CDR2 are SGHTA and FQGNSA. CDR3 size: 14 residues.

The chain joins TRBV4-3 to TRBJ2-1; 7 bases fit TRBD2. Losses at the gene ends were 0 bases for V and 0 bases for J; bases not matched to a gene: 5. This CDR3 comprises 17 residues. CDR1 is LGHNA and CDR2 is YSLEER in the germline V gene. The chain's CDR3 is CASSQEPGGSSYNEQFF. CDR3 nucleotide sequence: TGCGCCAGCAGCCAAGAACCCGGCGGGAGCTCCTACAATGAGCAGTTCTTC.

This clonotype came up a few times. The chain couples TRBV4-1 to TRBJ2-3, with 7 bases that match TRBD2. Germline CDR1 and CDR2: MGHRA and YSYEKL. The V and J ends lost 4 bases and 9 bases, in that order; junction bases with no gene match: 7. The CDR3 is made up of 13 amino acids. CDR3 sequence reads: CASSPERGTTQYF. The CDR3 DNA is TGCGCCAGCAGCCCTGAGCGGGGTACCACGCAGTATTTT.

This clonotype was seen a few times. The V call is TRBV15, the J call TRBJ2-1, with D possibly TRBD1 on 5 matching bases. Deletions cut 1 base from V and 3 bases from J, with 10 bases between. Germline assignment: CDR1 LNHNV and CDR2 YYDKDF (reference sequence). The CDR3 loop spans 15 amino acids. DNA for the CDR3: TGTGCCACCAGCAGAGGTGCAGGGTACTACAATGAGCAGTTCTTC. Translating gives CATSRGAGYYNEQFF.

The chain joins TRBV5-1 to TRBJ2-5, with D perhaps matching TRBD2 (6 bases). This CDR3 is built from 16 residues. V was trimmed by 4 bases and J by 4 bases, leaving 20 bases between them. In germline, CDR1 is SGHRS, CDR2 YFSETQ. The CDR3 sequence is CASSPVLGAEGETQYF. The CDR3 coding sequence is TGCGCCAGCAGCCCAGTCCTCGGCGCGGAGGGAGAGACCCAGTACTTC. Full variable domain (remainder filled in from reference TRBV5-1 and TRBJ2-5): KAGVTQTPRYLIKTRGQQVTLSCSPISGHRSVSWYQQTPGQGLQFLFEYFSETQRNKGNFPGRFSGRQFSNSRSEMNVSTLELGDSALYLCASSPVLGAEGETQYFGPGTRLLVL.

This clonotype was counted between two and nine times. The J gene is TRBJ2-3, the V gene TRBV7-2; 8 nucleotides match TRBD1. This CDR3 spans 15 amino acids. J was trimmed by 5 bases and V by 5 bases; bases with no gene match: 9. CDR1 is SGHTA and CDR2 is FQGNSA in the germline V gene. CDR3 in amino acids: CASSGGQEGRDTQYF. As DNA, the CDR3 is TGTGCCAGCAGCGGGGGACAGGAGGGAAGAGATACGCAGTATTTT.

Here the CDR3 reads CASSALQGDGWDTQYF. CDR3 nucleotides: TGTGCCAGCAGCGCGCTACAGGGGGACGGGTGGGATACGCAGTATTTT. The V gene is TRBV9, the J gene TRBJ2-3, with TRBD1 matching 8 bases. Germline CDR1 reads SGDLS; CDR2 reads YYNGEE. This CDR3 has 16 residues. V shed 3 bases, J shed 6 bases, and the junction held 12 bases outside the gene matches.

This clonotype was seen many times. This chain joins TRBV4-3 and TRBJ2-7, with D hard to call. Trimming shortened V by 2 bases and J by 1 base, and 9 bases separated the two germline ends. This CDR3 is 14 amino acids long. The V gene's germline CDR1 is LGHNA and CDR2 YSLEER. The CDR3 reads CASSQRTGSYEQYF. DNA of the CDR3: TGCGCCAGCAGCCAAAGGACGGGTTCCTACGAGCAGTACTTC.

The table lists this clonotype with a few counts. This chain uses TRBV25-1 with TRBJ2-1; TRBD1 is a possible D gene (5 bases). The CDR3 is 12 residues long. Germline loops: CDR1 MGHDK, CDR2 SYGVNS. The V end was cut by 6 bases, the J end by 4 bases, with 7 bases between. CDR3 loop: CASRDRYNEQFF. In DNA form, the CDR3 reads TGTGCCAGCAGAGACAGATACAATGAGCAGTTCTTC.

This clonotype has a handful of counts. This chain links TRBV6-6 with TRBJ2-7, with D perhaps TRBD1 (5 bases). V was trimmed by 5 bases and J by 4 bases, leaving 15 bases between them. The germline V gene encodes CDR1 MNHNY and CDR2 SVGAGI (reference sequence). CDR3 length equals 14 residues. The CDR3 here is CASSPLQGSYEQYV. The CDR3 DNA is TGTGCCAGCAGTCCCCTCCAGGGTAGTTACGAGCAGTACGTC.

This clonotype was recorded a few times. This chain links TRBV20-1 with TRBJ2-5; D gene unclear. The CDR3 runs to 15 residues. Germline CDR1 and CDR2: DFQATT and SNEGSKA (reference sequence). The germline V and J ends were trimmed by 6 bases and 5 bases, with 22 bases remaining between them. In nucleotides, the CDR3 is TGCAGTGCGCGGCCTCTCGGACCCGCCGCGGAGACCCAGTACTTC. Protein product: CSARPLGPAAETQYF.

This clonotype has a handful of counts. Here the CDR3 reads CASSPRRKVRMVATQYF. CDR3 bases: TGTGCCAGCAGTCCCAGGCGGAAGGTTCGCATGGTAGCTACGCAGTATTTT. The chain uses TRBV7-3 and TRBJ2-3; D unclear. This CDR3 is built from 17 residues. Germline CDR1 is SGHTA and CDR2 is FQGTGA. Trimming pared 6 bases from V and 8 bases from J, leaving 27 bases between.

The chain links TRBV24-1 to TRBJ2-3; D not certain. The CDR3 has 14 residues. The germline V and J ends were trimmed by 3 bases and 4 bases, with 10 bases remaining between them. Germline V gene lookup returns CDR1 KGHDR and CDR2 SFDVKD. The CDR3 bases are TGTGCCACCAGTGATACCCGGAAATCAGATACGCAGTATTTT. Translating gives CATSDTRKSDTQYF.

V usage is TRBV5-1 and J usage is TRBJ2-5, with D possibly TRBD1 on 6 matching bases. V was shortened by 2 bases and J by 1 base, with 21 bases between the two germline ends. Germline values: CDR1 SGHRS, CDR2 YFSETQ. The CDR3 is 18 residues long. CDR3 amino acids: CASSLGRGRLSTQETQYF. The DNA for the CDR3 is TGCGCCAGCAGCTTAGGCAGGGGAAGGCTGAGTACCCAAGAGACCCAGTACTTC.